A selection of T cell receptor beta chains follows, all from one sample in a study of identical twins. Each CDR3 protein is one row after TCRdb ran MiXCR on the 5' RACE reads. The sample holds about 890,000 distinct CDR3 sequences, roughly an eighth seen once. This same sample was also part of a study on yellow fever vaccine responses in identical twins.

The sequenced sample consisted of PBMCs. The receptors come from a woman aged 18-35 years in good health. CDR3s include the opening cysteine and the closing phenylalanine or tryptophan. A D gene is named only where the DNA matches it firmly. For some rows the clone size is stated as once, few or many, or as a class when expanded; others skip it.

NA	TRBJ2-5	TRBV11-3	NA	TGTGCCAGCAACTTAGGTCGACAAGAGACCCAGTACTTC	CASNLGRQETQYF
few	TRBJ1-2	TRBV10-2	NA	TGCGCCAGCAGTGAGAGGGAAGTCTATGGCTACACCTTC	CASSEREVYGYTF
NA	TRBJ1-4	TRBV3-1	NA	TGTGCCAGCAGCCCCAGGGGAAATGAAAAACTGTTTTTT	CASSPRGNEKLFF
few	TRBJ2-3	TRBV10-3	TRBD2	TGTGCCATCAGTGAATTCTCCGGGACTACAGGAGTGCACAGATACACGCAGTATTTT	CAISEFSGTTGVHRYTQYF
NA	TRBJ1-6	TRBV12-3/TRBV12-4	NA	TGTGCCAGCAGACTCCGAAGCTCCTATAATTCACCCCTCCACTTT	CASRLRSSYNSPLHF
NA	TRBJ1-5	TRBV6-1	NA	TGTGCCAGCAGTTCCGTTCAGCCCCAGCATTTT	CASSSVQPQHF
NA	TRBJ1-5	TRBV6-1	NA	TGTGCCAGCAGTGACATCTGGTCGCAGCCCCAGCATTTT	CASSDIWSQPQHF
NA	TRBJ1-1	TRBV13	TRBD1	TGTGCCAGCAGCTTGGGGACAGGGGGTAATGATGAAGCTTTCTTT	CASSLGTGGNDEAFF
few	TRBJ1-1	TRBV20-1	NA	TGCAGTGCTCCCAGGTTGGGGGGTCCCACTGAAGCTTTCTTT	CSAPRLGGPTEAFF
few	TRBJ1-4	TRBV12-3/TRBV12-4	NA	TGTGCCAGCAGTTCGGGACCGGTAGGAGGAGAAAAACTGTTTTTT	CASSSGPVGGEKLFF
few	TRBJ1-3	TRBV12-3/TRBV12-4	NA	TGTGCCAGCACCCGCGTAGATTTTGGAAACACCATATATTTT	CASTRVDFGNTIYF